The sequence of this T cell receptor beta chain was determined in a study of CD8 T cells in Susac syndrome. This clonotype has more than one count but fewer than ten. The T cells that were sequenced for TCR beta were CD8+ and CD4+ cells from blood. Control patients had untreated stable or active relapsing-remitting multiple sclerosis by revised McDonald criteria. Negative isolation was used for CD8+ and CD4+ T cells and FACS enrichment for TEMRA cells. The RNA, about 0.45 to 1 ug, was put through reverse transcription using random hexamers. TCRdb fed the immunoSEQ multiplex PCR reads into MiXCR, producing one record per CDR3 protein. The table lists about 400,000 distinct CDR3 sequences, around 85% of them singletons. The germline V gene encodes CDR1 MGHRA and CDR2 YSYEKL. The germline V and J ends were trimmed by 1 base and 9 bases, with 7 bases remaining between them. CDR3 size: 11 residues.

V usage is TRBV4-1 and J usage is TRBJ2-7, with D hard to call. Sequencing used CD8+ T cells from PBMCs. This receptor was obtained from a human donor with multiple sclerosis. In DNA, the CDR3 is TGCGCCAGCAGCCAAGGGCGCGGGCAGTACTTC. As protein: CASSQGRGQYF.